The present T cell receptor (beta chain) was sequenced within a study of cytomegalovirus exposure and HLA in healthy donors. The PCR had 60 Vbeta and 13 Jbeta primers. Measured with immunoSEQ multiplex PCR; TCRdb has only the in-frame clones, and not every one. The sample totals 93,000 or so clones. Germline V lookup: CDR1 SEHNR, CDR2 FQNEAQ (reference sequence). Trimming stripped 2 bases from V and 0 bases from J, with 4 bases between. The CDR3 is made up of 13 amino acids. This clonotype originated in a man in his forties in good health and CMV-seronegative. The sample consisted of PBMCs. The chain recombines TRBV7-9 with TRBJ1-1, with no clear D. The CDR3 spells CASSLQMNTEAFF. Here the CDR3 DNA reads TGTGCCAGCAGCTTACAGATGAACACTGAAGCTTTCTTT.